These T cell receptor beta chains were read from a single sample in a study of cytomegalovirus exposure and HLA in healthy donors. Assay: immunoSEQ multiplex PCR; the TCRdb copy retains only in-frame clones and omits some. The table lists some 250,000 clones, around 87% of them singletons, with under 0.45% in the top ten. The sequenced sample was PBMCs. These receptor sequences come from a woman between 18 and 30 years old in good health and CMV-seronegative. Both conserved end residues are part of each CDR3. Fields, in order: clone size, CDR3 length, V gene, D gene, J gene, CDR3 protein, CDR3 DNA. A D gene is named only where the DNA matches it firmly. Expanded clones get a size class; other rows say once, few or many, or leave the size out.

size: NA; length: 17; V: TRBV28; D: NA; J: TRBJ1-6; CDR3: CASSFGQGVVFDSPLHF; DNA: TGTGCCAGCAGTTTCGGCCAGGGTGTTGTCTTTGATTCACCCCTCCACTTT
size: once; length: 13; V: TRBV6-5; D: TRBD1; J: TRBJ1-4; CDR3: CASRPGQDEKLFF; DNA: TGTGCCAGCAGACCGGGACAGGATGAAAAACTGTTTTTT
size: NA; length: 15; V: TRBV5-1; D: TRBD2; J: TRBJ2-3; CDR3: CASSLGLATTDTQYF; DNA: TGCGCCAGCAGCTTGGGACTAGCGACCACAGATACGCAGTATTTT
size: NA; length: 15; V: TRBV5-1; D: NA; J: TRBJ1-1; CDR3: CASSSLQMGGTEAFF; DNA: TGCGCCAGCAGCTCCTTACAGATGGGGGGAACTGAAGCTTTCTTT
size: NA; length: 15; V: TRBV6-5; D: NA; J: TRBJ1-3; CDR3: CASSYSASSGNTIYF; DNA: TGTGCCAGCAGTTACTCAGCAAGCTCTGGAAACACCATATATTTT
size: once; length: 14; V: TRBV10-3; D: NA; J: TRBJ2-5; CDR3: CAISESAFEETQYF; DNA: TGTGCCATCAGTGAGTCGGCCTTTGAAGAGACCCAGTACTTC
size: NA; length: 15; V: TRBV27; D: NA; J: TRBJ2-1; CDR3: CASSFNDSPYNEQFF; DNA: TGTGCCAGCAGCTTCAATGACAGTCCCTACAATGAGCAGTTCTTC
size: NA; length: 16; V: TRBV30; D: NA; J: TRBJ2-2; CDR3: CAWTGLVGENTGELFF; DNA: TGTGCCTGGACAGGCCTGGTAGGGGAGAACACCGGGGAGCTGTTTTTT
size: NA; length: 15; V: TRBV7-2; D: NA; J: TRBJ2-7; CDR3: CASSLDLGGAGEQYF; DNA: TGTGCCAGCAGCTTAGATCTTGGGGGGGCGGGAGAGCAGTACTTC
size: NA; length: 17; V: TRBV19; D: TRBD1; J: TRBJ1-5; CDR3: CASSIGGTGYGNQPQHF; DNA: TGTGCCAGTAGTATAGGGGGGACAGGGTATGGCAATCAGCCCCAGCATTTT
size: NA; length: 16; V: TRBV7-9; D: TRBD2; J: TRBJ2-7; CDR3: CASSPFTSGASYEQYF; DNA: TGTGCCAGCAGCCCCTTCACTAGCGGGGCCTCCTACGAGCAGTACTTC
size: NA; length: 16; V: TRBV7-9; D: TRBD1; J: TRBJ2-1; CDR3: CASSSTPGGSYNEQFF; DNA: TGTGCCAGCAGCTCCACCCCAGGGGGTTCATACAATGAGCAGTTCTTC
size: NA; length: 16; V: TRBV5-6; D: NA; J: TRBJ2-2; CDR3: CASSLYREEDTGELFF; DNA: TGTGCCAGCAGCTTGTATAGGGAGGAGGACACCGGGGAGCTGTTTTTT
size: NA; length: 15; V: TRBV11-2; D: TRBD2; J: TRBJ2-3; CDR3: CASSVTGTTTDTQYF; DNA: TGTGCCAGCAGCGTAACCGGGACTACCACAGATACGCAGTATTTT
size: NA; length: 17; V: TRBV7-9; D: TRBD1; J: TRBJ2-5; CDR3: CASSDFPETGPWETQYF; DNA: TGTGCCAGCAGCGATTTCCCAGAGACAGGGCCCTGGGAGACCCAGTACTTC
size: once; length: 16; V: TRBV28; D: TRBD1; J: TRBJ2-7; CDR3: CASSAHSGQGSGEQYF; DNA: TGTGCCAGCAGTGCACACTCGGGACAGGGGTCTGGGGAGCAGTACTTC
size: NA; length: 13; V: TRBV11-3; D: NA; J: TRBJ1-1; CDR3: CASSLGRNTEAFF; DNA: TGTGCCAGCAGCCTAGGCAGGAACACTGAAGCTTTCTTT
size: once; length: 15; V: TRBV5-1; D: NA; J: TRBJ2-3; CDR3: CASSRGTGPTDTQYF; DNA: TGCGCCAGCAGCCGCGGGACTGGTCCGACAGATACGCAGTATTTT
size: NA; length: 15; V: TRBV4-1; D: TRBD1; J: TRBJ2-2; CDR3: CASSQPGQGTGELFF; DNA: TGCGCCAGCAGCCAACCGGGACAGGGAACCGGGGAGCTGTTTTTT
size: NA; length: 13; V: TRBV27; D: NA; J: TRBJ2-3; CDR3: CASSLYEPDTQYF; DNA: TGTGCCAGCAGTTTATATGAGCCGGATACGCAGTATTTT
size: NA; length: 15; V: TRBV27; D: TRBD2; J: TRBJ2-5; CDR3: CASSLSRGGGETQYF; DNA: TGTGCCAGCAGTTTATCCCGGGGGGGCGGTGAGACCCAGTACTTC
size: many; length: 14; V: TRBV7-2; D: TRBD1; J: TRBJ1-2; CDR3: CASGGQGVRYGYTF; DNA: TGTGCCAGCGGGGGACAGGGTGTTCGGTATGGCTACACCTTC
size: NA; length: 13; V: TRBV30; D: TRBD1; J: TRBJ1-6; CDR3: CAWAGQGNSPLHF; DNA: TGTGCCTGGGCGGGACAGGGGAATTCACCCCTCCACTTT
size: NA; length: 16; V: TRBV7-2; D: NA; J: TRBJ2-5; CDR3: CASSLSKGGGQETQYF; DNA: TGTGCCAGCAGCTTGTCAAAGGGGGGGGGCCAAGAGACCCAGTACTTC
size: NA; length: 15; V: TRBV19; D: TRBD2; J: TRBJ2-3; CDR3: CASSISGGNTDTQYF; DNA: TGTGCCAGTAGTATAAGCGGGGGGAATACAGATACGCAGTATTTT
size: NA; length: 16; V: TRBV10-1; D: TRBD2; J: TRBJ2-3; CDR3: CASSELLAGGTDTQYF; DNA: TGCGCCAGCAGTGAGTTACTAGCGGGGGGCACAGATACGCAGTATTTT
size: few; length: 10; V: TRBV2; D: NA; J: TRBJ1-6; CDR3: CASFGLSLHF; DNA: TGTGCCAGCTTTGGGCTCTCCCTCCACTTT
size: NA; length: 15; V: TRBV19; D: NA; J: TRBJ1-4; CDR3: CASSMMEGVGEKLFF; DNA: TGTGCCAGTAGTATGATGGAAGGGGTAGGCGAAAAACTGTTTTTT
size: once; length: 16; V: TRBV29-1; D: NA; J: TRBJ2-1; CDR3: CSVGGEQGLRYNEQFF; DNA: TGCAGCGTTGGTGGGGAACAGGGTTTAAGGTACAATGAGCAGTTCTTC
size: NA; length: 18; V: TRBV14; D: NA; J: TRBJ1-6; CDR3: CASSQGIVFEGVVSPLHF; DNA: TGTGCCAGCAGCCAAGGAATAGTTTTTGAAGGGGTAGTGTCACCCCTCCACTTT
size: NA; length: 13; V: TRBV27; D: NA; J: TRBJ2-7; CDR3: CASSQGLSYEQYF; DNA: TGTGCCAGCAGCCAGGGGCTTAGCTACGAGCAGTACTTC
size: NA; length: 13; V: TRBV19; D: TRBD1; J: TRBJ1-1; CDR3: CAIRTGLNTEAFF; DNA: TGTGCCATAAGGACAGGGCTGAACACTGAAGCTTTCTTT
size: NA; length: 18; V: TRBV27; D: NA; J: TRBJ2-1; CDR3: CASRYSRDWGRSYNEQFF; DNA: TGTGCCAGCAGATATTCCCGGGACTGGGGTCGCTCCTACAATGAGCAGTTCTTC
size: NA; length: 14; V: TRBV5-1; D: NA; J: TRBJ2-7; CDR3: CASSLGGRVYEQYF; DNA: TGCGCCAGCAGCTTGGGCGGCAGGGTCTACGAGCAGTACTTC
size: NA; length: 18; V: TRBV4-3; D: NA; J: TRBJ2-2; CDR3: CASSQDWLATVGPGELFF; DNA: TGCGCCAGCAGCCAAGATTGGCTAGCGACAGTCGGCCCCGGGGAGCTGTTTTTT